What follows are 28 T cell receptor beta chains derived from one specimen sequenced in a study of beta chain features in type 1 diabetes. The entirety of the isolated RNA underwent reverse transcription, so expressed TCRB transcripts were sequenced. This table comes from immunoSEQ multiplex PCR, and its TCRdb copy is limited to in-frame clones, with some not included. Among under 450,000 clones, around 13% were seen once, and the ten largest hold 0.03% to 0.04%. The material sequenced was naive CD4+ T cells from blood. The receptor source for this set is a man aged 30 to 39 in good health.

This clone has only a few counts. The rearrangement links TRBV29-1 to TRBJ2-5, with TRBD2 matching 10 bases. The CDR3 covers 13 residues. Trimming removed 7 bases from V and 4 bases from J; junction bases left unmatched: 6. Per the germline V gene, CDR1 is SQVTM and CDR2 is ANQGSEA. The CDR3 loop is CSDLLAGRETQYF. CDR3 in DNA: TGCAGCGACCTACTAGCGGGAAGAGAGACCCAGTACTTC.

The genes are TRBV12-5 and TRBJ2-1; TRBD2 matches at 8 bases. CDR3 length: 17 residues. Trimming took 0 bases from V and 2 from J; bases not matched to a gene: 6. Germline CDR1 reads LGHNT; CDR2 reads FRNRAP. DNA of the CDR3: TGTGCTAGTGGTTTGGTACCCGGGACTAGAACCTACAATGAGCAGTTCTTC. Its protein product is CASGLVPGTRTYNEQFF.

V gene TRBV9 combines with J gene TRBJ2-1; TRBD2 aligns across 15 bases. CDR3 size: 19 residues. V was clipped by 0 bases and J by 0 bases; unmatched bases: 4. Per the germline V gene, CDR1 is SGDLS and CDR2 is YYNGEE. The chain's CDR3 is CASSVGTSGRASSYNEQFF. The CDR3 DNA reads as TGTGCCAGCAGCGTAGGGACTAGCGGGAGGGCTAGCTCCTACAATGAGCAGTTCTTC.

This clone was observed many times. The same CDR3 is also encoded by other DNA sequences in this sample. The J gene is TRBJ2-5, the V gene TRBV9; 7 bases are shared with TRBD1. This CDR3 comprises 14 residues. V shed 0 bases and J 1 base; nucleotides not matched to a gene: 0. CDR1 is SGDLS, CDR2 YYNGEE, per germline. The CDR3 bases are TGTGCCAGCAGCGTAGGACAGGGCCAAGAGACCCAGTACTTC. Its protein product is CASSVGQGQETQYF.

This clone was counted between two and nine times. The gene calls are TRBV9 and TRBJ2-3, with 11 bases matching TRBD2. Per germline, CDR1 SGDLS and CDR2 YYNGEE. V shed 0 bases, J shed 6 bases, and the junction held 3 bases outside the gene matches. The CDR3 contains 15 residues. Here the CDR3 DNA reads TGTGCCAGCAGCGTAGAACTAGCGGGGGCTGATACGCAGTATTTT. Its protein is CASSVELAGADTQYF.

The V call is TRBV6-4, the J call TRBJ2-1; D remains ambiguous. Trimming removed 3 bases at V and 7 bases at J, with 10 bases between. CDR1 MRHNA and CDR2 SNTAGT come from the germline V gene. The length of the CDR3 is 13 residues. The CDR3 DNA reads TGTGCCAGCAGTGAGATGTGGTGGAATGAGCAGTTCTTC. Amino acid sequence: CASSEMWWNEQFF.

V usage is TRBV30 and J usage is TRBJ1-4, with D maybe TRBD1 (6 bases). Deletions cut 4 bases from V and 8 bases from J, with 14 bases between. There are 13 residues in the CDR3. CDR1 is GTSNPN and CDR2 is SVGIG in the germline V gene (reference sequence). CDR3 region: CAWNPGVEEKLFF. For the CDR3, the DNA is TGTGCCTGGAACCCAGGGGTAGAAGAAAAACTGTTTTTT.

This clone was found a few times. The chain carries TRBV5-4 and TRBJ1-5; no clear D gene. Germline assignment: CDR1 SGHNT and CDR2 YYREEE (reference sequence). Trimming stripped 4 bases from V and 5 bases from J, with 10 bases between. This CDR3 is built from 13 residues. The CDR3 sequence is CASSRGTDQPQHF. As DNA, the CDR3 is TGTGCCAGCAGCCGAGGAACCGATCAGCCCCAGCATTTT.

This clone was counted a few times. The chain uses TRBV7-6 and TRBJ2-3; 8 bases are a match to TRBD2. The V segment lost 3 bases and the J segment 3 bases; nucleotides outside the gene matches: 11. The CDR3 runs to 17 residues. CDR1 is SGHVS, CDR2 FNYEAQ, per germline. The chain's CDR3 is CASSFGPGRGGTDTQYF. CDR3 nucleotide sequence: TGTGCCAGCAGCTTCGGGCCTGGCCGGGGGGGGACAGATACGCAGTATTTT.

The rearrangement uses TRBV5-1 and TRBJ2-3, with D unresolved. V was trimmed by 1 base and J by 4 bases, leaving 13 bases between them. Germline V CDR1 and CDR2: SGHRS, YFSETQ. The CDR3 has 15 amino acids. CDR3 in amino acids: CASSLQTQVADTQYF. CDR3 in DNA: TGCGCCAGCAGCTTGCAGACCCAGGTCGCAGATACGCAGTATTTT.

The chain combines TRBV7-2 with TRBJ2-1; no firm D call. CDR1 is SGHTA, CDR2 FQGNSA, per germline. V was clipped by 6 bases and J by 8 bases, with 8 bases between them. This CDR3 region has 11 residues. This CDR3 reads CASSSIYEQFF. CDR3 nucleotide sequence: TGTGCCAGCAGTTCAATCTATGAGCAGTTCTTC.

This clone was seen a few times. V usage is TRBV11-3 and J usage is TRBJ2-3; 7 positions match TRBD2. The CDR3 loop spans 14 amino acids. V gave up 5 bases and J gave up 5 bases; unmatched junction bases: 7. In germline, CDR1 is SGHNT, CDR2 YENEEA. CDR3 in amino acids: CASSPRSGIDTQYF. The CDR3 DNA follows: TGTGCCAGCAGCCCTAGAAGCGGGATAGATACGCAGTATTTT. The full variable domain, with the rest looked up from reference TRBV11-3 and TRBJ2-3, is EAGVVQSPRYKIIEKKQPVAFWCNPISGHNTLYWYLQNLGQGPELLIRYENEEAVDDSQLPKDRFSAERLKGVDSTLKIQPAELGDSAVYLCASSPRSGIDTQYFGPGTRLTVL.

The chain carries TRBV25-1 and TRBJ2-7, with unresolved D. The CDR3 contains 11 residues. V was clipped by 8 bases and J by 2 bases, with 7 bases between them. CDR1 MGHDK and CDR2 SYGVNS come from the germline V gene. The CDR3 DNA follows: TGTGCCAGCGGACGGACCTACGAGCAGTACTTC. It is translated as CASGRTYEQYF.

This clone showed up just a few times. Other DNA sequences in this sample translate to the same CDR3. This chain joins TRBV9 and TRBJ1-1; D is unresolved. V was pared by 0 bases and J by 2 bases, with 5 bases between. The CDR3 sequence is 13 residues long. The V gene's germline CDR1 is SGDLS and CDR2 YYNGEE. Written as DNA, the CDR3 is TGTGCCAGCAGCGTAGGGGATAACACTGAAGCTTTCTTT. It yields the protein CASSVGDNTEAFF.

This clone came up a few times. The chain carries TRBV5-1 and TRBJ1-1; D call uncertain. Germline V gives CDR1 SGHRS, CDR2 YFSETQ. This CDR3 spans 13 amino acids. The V end was cut by 3 bases, the J end by 3 bases, with 9 bases between. The CDR3 protein is CASSSGEYTEAFF. CDR3 nucleotides: TGCGCCAGCAGCTCTGGGGAGTACACTGAAGCTTTCTTT.

V and J are TRBV7-6 and TRBJ1-4, with TRBD1 as a possible D gene (6 bases). CDR1 SGHVS and CDR2 FNYEAQ come from the germline V gene. The germline V and J ends were trimmed by 9 bases and 6 bases, with 17 bases remaining between them. This CDR3 has 14 residues. DNA of the CDR3: TGTGCCAGTAGCCTGGGGGCCAGGGATGAAAAACTGTTTTTT. Residues: CASSLGARDEKLFF.

The chain joins TRBV7-9 to TRBJ1-2, with 7 bases identical to TRBD1. V dropped 5 bases and J dropped 8; count of bases not matched to a gene: 5. The CDR3 sequence is 12 residues long. Germline V gene data show CDR1 as SEHNR and CDR2 as FQNEAQ (reference sequence). The CDR3 bases are TGTGCCAGCAGCGCCGACAGGGTCGGCTACACCTTC. Amino acid sequence: CASSADRVGYTF.

This clone has only a few counts. The V call is TRBV5-1, the J call TRBJ2-7; TRBD1 aligns across 10 bases. With V trimmed by 4 bases and J by 5 bases, 0 bases remained unmatched. CDR1 and CDR2 (germline): SGHRS, YFSETQ. The CDR3 has 12 amino acids. Written as DNA, the CDR3 is TGCGCCAGCAGCGGGACAGGGGACGAGCAGTACTTC. Translation gives CASSGTGDEQYF.

The chain links TRBV2 to TRBJ2-6, with 12 bases matching TRBD1. Germline V gene lookup returns CDR1 SNHLY and CDR2 FYNNEI. V lost 6 bases, J lost 0 bases, and 3 bases stayed unmatched. The CDR3 loop spans 17 amino acids. The CDR3 nucleotides are TGTGCCAGCAGCCAGGGACAGGGGGCCTCTGGGGCCAACGTCCTGACTTTC. It encodes CASSQGQGASGANVLTF. Complete variable domain (other parts from reference TRBV2 and TRBJ2-6): EPEVTQTPSHQVTQMGQEVILRCVPISNHLYFYWYRQILGQKVEFLVSFYNNEISEKSEIFDDQFSVERPDGSNFTLKIRSTKLEDSAMYFCASSQGQGASGANVLTFGAGSRLTVL.

This chain uses TRBV15 with TRBJ2-3; the D is unclear. Germline V CDR1 and CDR2: LNHNV, YYDKDF (reference sequence). Trimming took off 6 bases at V and 0 bases at J, with 7 bases between the two ends. The CDR3 covers 13 residues. The chain's CDR3 is CATSIRSTDTQYF. In DNA, the CDR3 is TGTGCCACCAGTATACGTAGCACAGATACGCAGTATTTT.

The chain couples TRBV5-4 to TRBJ2-3; TRBD2 aligns across 9 bases. V was clipped by 4 bases and J by 5 bases; unmatched bases: 8. There are 15 residues in the CDR3. Germline V gene lookup returns CDR1 SGHNT and CDR2 YYREEE (reference sequence). The CDR3 is CASSLIAGDQDTQYF. CDR3 in DNA: TGTGCCAGCAGCCTCATAGCGGGAGACCAAGATACGCAGTATTTT.

This clone came up a few times. CDR3: CASSPRLAGSYNEQFF. CDR3 bases: TGTGCCAGCAGCCCACGGCTAGCGGGGAGTTACAATGAGCAGTTCTTC. The chain recombines TRBV9 with TRBJ2-1; 9 bases align to TRBD2. The CDR3 loop spans 16 amino acids. The V gene end was trimmed by 4 bases and the J gene end by 4 bases; junction bases not matched to a gene: 9. Germline values: CDR1 SGDLS, CDR2 YYNGEE.

For the CDR3, the DNA is TGTGCCAGTAGTATGTGGACAGATACGCAGTATTTT. It is translated as CASSMWTDTQYF. The rearrangement joins TRBV19 to TRBJ2-3; D is undetermined. The CDR3 contains 12 residues. Trimming took off 3 bases at V and 3 bases at J, with 4 bases between the two ends. Germline V gives CDR1 LNHDA, CDR2 SQIVND (reference sequence). Looking up the rest from reference TRBV19 and TRBJ2-3 gives the full variable domain: DGGITQSPKYLFRKEGQNVTLSCEQNLNHDAMYWYRQDPGQGLRLIYYSQIVNDFQKGDIAEGYSVSREKKESFPLTVTSAQKNPTAFYLCASSMWTDTQYFGPGTRLTVL.

This clone was detected many times. The chain is built from TRBV7-2 and TRBJ2-3; no reliable D call. The germline V gene encodes CDR1 SGHTA and CDR2 FQGNSA. The CDR3 is made up of 11 amino acids. V lost 4 bases to trimming and J lost 2 bases, with 1 base between them. The CDR3 protein is CASSYTDTQYF. The DNA for the CDR3 is TGTGCCAGCAGCTACACAGATACGCAGTATTTT. The full variable domain, its missing parts supplied by reference TRBV7-2 and TRBJ2-3, is GAGVSQSPSNKVTEKGKDVELRCDPISGHTALYWYRQSLGQGLEFLIYFQGNSAPDKSGLPSDRFSAERTGGSVSTLTIQRTQQEDSAVYLCASSYTDTQYFGPGTRLTVL.

V and J are TRBV9 and TRBJ2-3; unclear D gene. The length of the CDR3 is 15 residues. V lost 0 bases to trimming and J lost 0 bases, with 8 bases between them. Per the germline V gene, CDR1 is SGDLS and CDR2 is YYNGEE. The CDR3 loop is CASSVAPASTDTQYF. DNA for the CDR3: TGTGCCAGCAGCGTAGCACCGGCGAGCACAGATACGCAGTATTTT.

V is TRBV10-3 and J is TRBJ2-5, with 8 bases matching TRBD2. Germline lookup yields CDR1 ENHRY and CDR2 SYGVKD. J gave up 3 bases and V 7 bases, and 4 bases lay outside the gene matches. The CDR3 is made up of 13 amino acids. The CDR3 loop is CAITRGLEETQYF. The DNA for the CDR3 is TGTGCCATCACTAGGGGACTAGAAGAGACCCAGTACTTC.

The sample holds a few counts of this clone. V usage is TRBV29-1 and J usage is TRBJ2-6; TRBD1 matches at 9 bases. With V trimmed by 8 bases and J by 2 bases, 10 bases remained unmatched. Germline V gene sequence: CDR1 SQVTM, CDR2 ANQGSEA. This CDR3 spans 16 amino acids. CDR3 in DNA: TGCAGCATTCAAGGACAGGGGAAGGCTGGGGCCAACGTCCTGACTTTC. Translating gives CSIQGQGKAGANVLTF.

This clone was seen a handful of times. CDR3 residues: CASSLRLAGGPGELFF. CDR3 DNA sequence: TGTGCCAGCAGCTTACGTCTAGCGGGAGGTCCCGGGGAGCTGTTTTTT. V usage is TRBV11-2 and J usage is TRBJ2-2, with 11 bases aligning to TRBD2. The CDR3 totals 16 residues. J lost 6 bases, V lost 2 bases, and 5 bases had no gene match. Germline V gene lookup returns CDR1 SGHAT and CDR2 FQNNGV. The whole variable domain, remainder taken from reference TRBV11-2 and TRBJ2-2, is EAGVAQSPRYKIIEKRQSVAFWCNPISGHATLYWYQQILGQGPKLLIQFQNNGVVDDSQLPKDRFSAERLKGVDSTLKIQPAKLEDSAVYLCASSLRLAGGPGELFFGEGSRLTVL.